This entry lists 8 T cell receptor beta chains sequenced from one sample in a study of T cell repertoires in cytomegalovirus infection. Each CDR3 protein gets one entry after TCRdb re-called the reads with MiXCR. Of hundreds of thousands of distinct CDR3 sequences in the sample, roughly a sixth were seen once. Sample: PBMCs. These receptors all stem from a human donor in good health (CMV status not recorded). Some clones in this sample may be carry-over from other donors' samples.

This clonotype came up many times. This sequence joins TRBV7-2 and TRBJ2-5; perhaps TRBD2 as D (5 bases). Germline-derived CDR1 and CDR2 are SGHTA and FQGNSA. CDR3 length: 14 residues. The ends were cut back, 6 bases at V and 1 base at J, with 12 bases in the middle. The chain's CDR3 is CASSITRSQETQYF. The CDR3 DNA is TGTGCCAGCAGTATAACTAGGAGCCAAGAGACCCAGTACTTC.

V gene TRBV12-3 or TRBV12-4 combines with J gene TRBJ2-3, with 7 bases that match TRBD2. The CDR3 extends over 15 amino acids. The V gene end was trimmed by 6 bases and the J gene end by 1 base; junction bases not matched to a gene: 7. Written as DNA, the CDR3 is TGTGCCAGCAGCAAACCTAGCGGTCGCACAGATACGCAGTATTTT. Its protein is CASSKPSGRTDTQYF.

This clonotype was observed many times. This sequence joins TRBV7-2 and TRBJ1-5; D may be TRBD1 (5 bases). V lost 1 base, J lost 6 bases, and 19 bases lay in between. The CDR3 has 17 residues. Looked up from germline, CDR1 is SGHTA and CDR2 is FQGNSA. The CDR3 sequence: CASSLDLQEGLVQPQHF. The CDR3 bases are TGTGCCAGCAGCTTAGACCTGCAGGAGGGGCTGGTTCAGCCCCAGCATTTT.

This clonotype occurred many times. The V and J genes are TRBV7-2 and TRBJ2-7, with 10 nucleotides matching TRBD2. Germline loops: CDR1 SGHTA, CDR2 FQGNSA. Trimming took 6 bases from V and 2 from J; bases not matched to a gene: 22. CDR3 length: 20 amino acids. CDR3 bases: TGTGCCAGCAGTCGTCAGGTCGGAGGGGCAACTAGCGGGACCACCTACGAGCAGTACTTC. Its translation is CASSRQVGGATSGTTYEQYF.

V is TRBV11-2 and J is TRBJ2-3; D is undetermined. CDR3 length equals 13 residues. CDR1 is SGHAT, CDR2 FQNNGV, per germline. Trimming removed 3 bases at V and 6 bases at J, with 10 bases between. The CDR3 DNA reads as TGTGCCAGCAGCTTCGGACGGTCCGATACGCAGTATTTT. Its protein is CASSFGRSDTQYF.

This clonotype was counted only a few times. V gene TRBV6-2 or TRBV6-3 combines with J gene TRBJ1-2, with 7 bases identical to TRBD1. This CDR3 comprises 14 residues. Germline-derived CDR1 and CDR2 are MNHEY and SVGEGT. Trimming at V came to 7 bases and at J to 6 bases, leaving 11 bases not matched to a gene. The CDR3 sequence is CASTQSRQGDGYTF. The CDR3 DNA is TGTGCCAGCACTCAATCCAGACAGGGAGATGGCTACACCTTC.

The gene calls are TRBV4-1 and TRBJ2-1, with D uncertain. CDR1 and CDR2 (germline): MGHRA, YSYEKL. Deletions cut 2 bases from V and 9 bases from J, with 17 bases between. The CDR3 sequence is 15 residues long. CDR3 sequence: CASSQYASPSAEQFF. The CDR3 bases are TGCGCCAGCAGCCAATACGCCTCTCCGTCTGCTGAGCAGTTCTTC.

This clonotype has ten or more counts. J is TRBJ2-7 and V is TRBV6-2 or TRBV6-3; 8 nucleotides match TRBD1. Germline CDR1 reads MNHEY; CDR2 reads SVGEGT. The V and J ends lost 5 bases and 6 bases, in that order; junction bases with no gene match: 3. This CDR3 spans 12 amino acids. CDR3 sequence reads: CASSPTGAEQYF. CDR3 nucleotides: TGTGCCAGCAGTCCGACAGGGGCCGAGCAGTACTTC.